Sequencing of this T cell receptor beta chain was carried out in a study of cytomegalovirus exposure and HLA in healthy donors (dated by TCRdb to 2016 to 2017). Looking at the study overall: According to an earlier analysis of 587 of the donors, about 180 million T cells yielded approximately 120 million unique TCR beta sequences and roughly 280 Gb of sequence data. Approximately 300 gigabases of sequencing data and tens of millions of unique TCR sequences were included in an early release covering 500 to 750 HLA-typed donors. Of the 350 to 400 genotyped donors, roughly 80% fell in the genetic ancestry cluster associated with self-reported Caucasian donors. The study was designed to test whether signatures of past pathogen exposure could be identified by cataloging public T cell receptors. The study profiled the T cell repertoires of hundreds of subjects by immunosequencing and related them to cytomegalovirus serostatus. In addition to the first cohort of 650 to 750 subjects, a separate validation cohort of some 120 different subjects was used. To predict cytomegalovirus infection status, the study combined high-throughput TCR immunosequencing, statistical association of individual TCRs with disease status, and machine learning. In a later analysis, previously published TCR beta repertoires from 550 to 700 donors were re-analyzed and high-resolution HLA genotyping was added so that TCR occurrence patterns could be studied. The later analysis used no new phenotypic data to find candidate immune exposures, relying instead on TCR beta sequences and their occurrence across donors. An earlier analysis of 500 to 650 of the donors applied high-throughput TCR beta sequencing to assess whether each TCR beta V gene segment acted as functional or pseudogenic. Donor age, sex, ethnicity and CMV serostatus were collected together with the repertoire data. A later genetic analysis took genome-wide SNP genotypes for about 55% of the roughly 670 donors and used that subset as a discovery cohort. Every discovery cohort repertoire had been produced on one sequencing platform. Class I and class II HLA loci were covered by the typing at four-digit resolution. Typing coverage varied by locus: roughly 629-630 donors for A, B, C, DRB1 and DQB1; about 520 for DQA1; around 610 for DPA1; approximately 450 for DPB1. Roughly 5 DR-DQ haplotypes were handled as single units for association and clustering, since linkage in the cohort was strong. Among about 370 genotyped donors of the cohort, an average of around 240,000 unique TCR beta nucleotide sequences was sequenced per donor, of which 15% to 20% were non-productive.

Trimming takes 6 bases from V and 8 bases from J, and the germline ends sit 13 bases apart. Sequences DFQATT (CDR1) and SNEGSKA (CDR2) are obtained from the germline V gene (reference sequence). Counted from cysteine to phenylalanine, this CDR3 has 11 amino acids. Just CDR3 DNA is preserved here, 33 bases in frame from base 1. The cohort comprised fewer than 750 healthy bone marrow donors. At the time of sampling, every cohort member was nominally healthy, though immune exposures that went unrecorded were likely present. The donor was CMV seronegative and was included in the group of approximately 350 seronegative cohort members. Every donor gave a peripheral blood sample, and the peripheral blood mononuclear cells from that sample were used for TCR beta sequencing. The Qiagen DNeasy Blood Extraction Kit was used to extract genomic DNA from the blood cell samples. The paper as a whole reports these results and caveats: In a later analysis, TCR association rates were found to vary across HLA loci, with the most associated TCRs seen for DRB1 alleles and the fewest for HLA-C alleles. A cluster of highly shared sequence variants was judged likely to be a technical artifact of the sequencing pipeline. A later analysis found that HLA-associated TCR beta chains were more clonally expanded and had lower generation probabilities than equally common non-associated chains. The study listed 150 to 200 TCR beta chains as associated with cytomegalovirus. Immune exposure information for the cohort was limited to CMV serostatus. Across donors, most TCR sequences were observed very rarely, whereas some public TCRs were present in many individuals. Because the 87-base-pair reads could not distinguish some IMGT-functional V segments, including TRBV6-2 and TRBV6-3, those segments were excluded. Assigning TCR associations to individual alleles was difficult when HLA alleles, especially DR and DQ, strongly co-occurred. A later analysis reported that several top co-occurrence clusters appeared linked to parvovirus B19, influenza, CMV and Epstein-Barr virus. Cytomegalovirus status was reported to be diagnosed by the classifier with high specificity and sensitivity in both the original and validation cohorts. Correlated functional status among segregating V segments might be attributable to linkage disequilibrium, but an unknown experimental factor could not be ruled out. The presence/absence analyses assumed that sequencing depth was roughly uniform across donors, and that assumption may not be true. HLA typing was unavailable for some donors at each locus, so association tests used only the typed subset. Broadly in line with IMGT annotations, most TCR beta V segments showed up in productive rearrangements about 87% or about 30% of the time in an earlier analysis of 587 of the donors. Because counts were too low, about 15 rarely observed V segments, including chromosome 9 orphons, were left out of the earlier analysis of some 640 of the donors. Compared with the approximately 670-donor mean, donors in an Asian-associated ancestry cluster had fewer N-insertions in productive TCRs, according to a later genetic analysis. A later analysis associated about 17,000 TCR beta sequences with specific HLA alleles at a false discovery rate of 0.05. According to the authors, the approach could potentially be generalized to other disease states and immunological phenotypes. A few of the identified cytomegalovirus-associated TCR beta chains were confirmed in vitro to be specific for cytomegalovirus antigens. In a later analysis, most CMV-associated TCR beta chains were found to appear HLA-restricted, with HLA associations seemingly driven largely by CMV exposure. This cohort had only TCR beta chains sequenced, and the lack of alpha or paired-chain data limited which features could be detected. V-gene and J-gene trimming of TCR beta chains was associated with a missense DCLRE1C variant in a later genetic analysis, and the association was replicated in an independent cohort. A further reported finding was that TCR beta sequences accurately predicted the HLA-A and HLA-B alleles for most subjects in the first cohort.

Library prep was done by the immunoSEQ multiplex PCR assay. A mixture of 60 forward primers for TCR Vbeta segments and 13 reverse primers for TCR Jbeta segments was used in the multiplex PCR. A multiplex PCR assay on genomic DNA amplified the CDR3 region of rearranged TCR beta genes. Amplified TCR beta libraries were sequenced as 87-base-pair reads on the Illumina HiSeq System. As for how the authors treated the data: A later analysis tallied 80 million to 95 million unique TCR beta chains across the 666 repertoires, and approximately 12 million of those chains were shared by two or more donors. Raw reads were error-corrected and collapsed into unique sequences with a nearest-neighbor algorithm that merged closely related sequences to remove PCR and sequencing errors. To assign V, D and J gene segments, CDR3 sequences were aligned to IMGT reference sequences. For a sequence to be retained, a match of at least six nucleotides to both a V gene segment and a J gene segment was required. Rearrangements were classified as productive when the CDR3 lacked stop codons and remained in frame with V and J, and all other rearrangements were classified as non-productive. Following IMGT convention, CDR3 was defined as the stretch from the second conserved V-encoded cysteine to the conserved J-encoded phenylalanine. The earlier analysis of 500 to 750 of the donors excluded any sequence lacking an unambiguous match to a single V gene segment. An earlier analysis of several hundred of the donors called V segments functional above 56.7% productive rearrangements and segregating when the between-donor standard deviation exceeded 5%. A statistical classification framework was built to diagnose cytomegalovirus status from the catalog of TCR beta chain sequences. A later analysis assigned V and J genes by comparing TCR nucleotide sequences with IMGT/GENE-DB human TR gene sequences. The TCRdist pipeline was used in a later analysis to assign CDR3 sequences and most-parsimonious VDJ recombination scenarios. A later analysis defined each TCR beta chain by its CDR3 amino acid sequence plus V-gene family, and excluded reads lacking a unique V-gene family. As a way to deal with suspected cross-contamination and a sequencing artifact, a later analysis dropped 450 to 600 nucleotide sequences that were highly shared and had low generation probability. A later analysis calculated a clonal expansion index for each public chain from normalized within-repertoire ranks of inferred template counts. A later analysis computed generation probabilities with a VDJ recombination model fitted to out-of-frame rearrangements, and checked the results against IGoR. In a later analysis, TCR-TCR, TCR-HLA and TCR-CMV co-occurrence was scored with hypergeometric tests, and a repertoire-size bias correction was applied to TCR pairs. In a later analysis, false discovery rates were estimated by permuting HLA or CMV assignments 20 times. In a later analysis, co-occurring TCRs were grouped using DBSCAN, with TCRdist sequence similarity added in when clustering inside HLA-allele-positive subsets. For co-occurrence clustering, repertoires with fewer than 30,000 or more than 120,000 public chains were excluded, along with roughly 5 repertoires with anomalous nucleotide sharing. The table was pulled from immuneACCESS by TCRdb, which kept in-frame rearrangements only. Such tables lose some clones; where checked, under half of the loss comes from unresolved V genes, and the rest has no known cause. That table is the source of V, J and clone size, and D and trimming were worked out from the DNA. This sample holds 85,000 to 90,000 clones; around 71% were observed only once. Of the sample, around 2.3% is held by the ten largest clones.

As for this clone: The antigen it recognizes is unknown. Base qualities are not provided; no much larger clone lies one nucleotide away.

The chain is encoded by TRBV20-1 joined to TRBJ1-2; a confident D gene designation cannot be given. The TCR comes from a man aged 25-45 years in good health and CMV-seronegative. The source material was PBMCs. For the CDR3, the sequence is CSAEWTSGYTF. The DNA sequence is as follows: TGCAGTGCAGAATGGACTAGCGGCTACACCTTC.